The entry below describes one TCR beta chain. PCR involved 60 Vbeta and 13 Jbeta primers. Clones were read by immunoSEQ multiplex PCR, and TCRdb kept only the in-frame ones, dropping some. The sample has roughly 150,000 clones, 80% seen once. This entry is derived from a study of cytomegalovirus exposure and HLA in healthy donors. This TCR was recovered from a middle-aged woman in good health and CMV-seronegative. Material: PBMCs.

As DNA, the CDR3 is TGTGGGGGGGGATCCTACGAGCAGTACTTC. Its translation is CGGGSYEQYF. The chain is built from TRBV28 and TRBJ2-7, with TRBD2 identical over 7 bases. The CDR3 totals 10 residues. Germline V CDR1 and CDR2: MDHEN, SYDVKM.